The 28 T cell receptor beta chains listed next were all sequenced from one sample in a study of response to subunit inactivated influenza vaccine. MiXCR, applied by TCRdb to the RT-PCR reads, yields one record per CDR3 protein. This sample has under 550,000 distinct CDR3 sequences, with around 7.7% found just once. Sequenced material: PBMCs from blood, taken less than 30 months after vaccination. The receptors originated from a man between 50 and 75 years old who received an inactivated influenza vaccine.

The chain couples TRBV5-1 to TRBJ2-2; D not certain. The V end was cut by 3 bases, the J end by 1 base, with 10 bases between. CDR1 SGHRS and CDR2 YFSETQ come from the germline V gene. This CDR3 has 15 amino acids. DNA for the CDR3: TGCGCCAGCAGCTCTACAGAAAAGAACACCGGGGAGCTGTTTTTT. Encoded protein: CASSSTEKNTGELFF.

There are many counts of this clonotype. V and J are TRBV5-1 and TRBJ2-1; D is uncertain. From germline, CDR1 is SGHRS and CDR2 YFSETQ. CDR3 size: 15 residues. V was shortened by 0 bases and J by 7 bases, with 14 bases between the two germline ends. DNA of the CDR3: TGCGCCAGCAGCTTGGCACCAGACCTTCGGAATGAGCAGTTCTTC. The encoded protein is CASSLAPDLRNEQFF.

The chain joins TRBV29-1 to TRBJ1-1, with TRBD1 matching over 10 bases. This CDR3 is 14 amino acids long. The ends lost 1 base at V and 7 bases at J; junction bases unmatched: 6. CDR1 and CDR2 (germline): SQVTM, ANQGSEA. CDR3 amino acids: CSVEGGQGYSEAFF. CDR3 in DNA: TGCAGCGTTGAAGGGGGACAGGGGTATAGTGAAGCTTTCTTT. Variable domain in full (rest from reference TRBV29-1 and TRBJ1-1): SAVISQKPSRDICQRGTSLTIQCQVDSQVTMMFWYRQQPGQSLTLIATANQGSEATYESGFVIDKFPISRPNLTFSTLTVSNMSPEDSSIYLCSVEGGQGYSEAFFGQGTRLTVV.

The chain has TRBV11-1 and TRBJ2-7, with D unresolved. The CDR3 consists of 19 residues. CDR1 is SGHAT, CDR2 FQDESV, per germline (reference sequence). V was trimmed by 0 bases and J by 3 bases, leaving 24 bases between them. DNA of the CDR3: TGTGCCAGCAGCTTAGCAGGAATTGGGCCCCAGAATTGGGGCTACGAGCAGTACTTC. As protein: CASSLAGIGPQNWGYEQYF.

Details on this clonotype: One base away lies a much larger clone, so this may be a sequencing read error. V and J are TRBV20-1 and TRBJ2-4; D is ambiguous. CDR1 DFQATT and CDR2 SNEGSKA come from the germline V gene (reference sequence). The CDR3 contains 16 residues. Trimming pared 3 bases from V and 7 bases from J, leaving 22 bases between. CDR3 in DNA: TGCAGTGCTAGGACCCTTGTCGGCAGGATGGGGAACATTCAGTACTTC. This sequence encodes CSARTLVGRMGNIQYF.

This rearrangement joins TRBV4-1 to TRBJ2-7; 7 bases match TRBD1. The CDR3 consists of 17 residues. Germline CDR1 is MGHRA and CDR2 is YSYEKL. With V trimmed by 0 bases and J by 2 bases, 10 bases remained unmatched. The CDR3 loop is CASSQDSPRQGTYEQYF. CDR3 nucleotide sequence: TGCGCCAGCAGCCAAGATTCTCCGCGACAGGGAACCTACGAGCAGTACTTC.

The V gene is TRBV4-1, the J gene TRBJ2-5; the match to TRBD2 covers 9 bases. Germline V lookup: CDR1 MGHRA, CDR2 YSYEKL. The CDR3 length is 15 residues. The trim removed 1 base at V and 5 bases at J, leaving 5 bases unmatched. The CDR3 reads CASSQVASGDETQYF. CDR3 sequence (DNA): TGCGCCAGCAGCCAAGTCGCTAGCGGGGATGAGACCCAGTACTTC.

V usage is TRBV27 and J usage is TRBJ2-7; 7 nucleotides line up with TRBD1. V gave up 7 bases and J gave up 5 bases; unmatched junction bases: 14. The CDR3 has 15 residues. Germline-derived CDR1 and CDR2 are MNHEY and SMNVEV (reference sequence). CDR3 DNA sequence: TGTGCCAGCAATCCACTTCCGACAGGGACGGACGAGCAGTACTTC. Translated, it gives CASNPLPTGTDEQYF.

The V gene is TRBV20-1, the J gene TRBJ2-3; D is possibly TRBD2 (7 bases). V was cut by 4 bases and J by 0 bases, with 11 bases left in between. The CDR3 covers 14 residues. From germline, CDR1 is DFQATT and CDR2 SNEGSKA (reference sequence). The CDR3 DNA sequence: TGCAGTGCTAAGCGGGACACTAGCACAGATACGCAGTATTTT. Translating gives CSAKRDTSTDTQYF.

This clonotype has more than one count but fewer than ten. The chain has TRBV5-1 and TRBJ1-1; D ambiguous. V was cut by 0 bases and J by 0 bases, with 12 bases left in between. CDR3 size: 16 residues. The germline V gene encodes CDR1 SGHRS and CDR2 YFSETQ. The CDR3 DNA follows: TGCGCCAGCAGCTTGGACGGGCTAACGATGAACACTGAAGCTTTCTTT. Amino acid sequence: CASSLDGLTMNTEAFF. The variable domain in full, with the rest retrieved from reference TRBV5-1 and TRBJ1-1, is KAGVTQTPRYLIKTRGQQVTLSCSPISGHRSVSWYQQTPGQGLQFLFEYFSETQRNKGNFPGRFSGRQFSNSRSEMNVSTLELGDSALYLCASSLDGLTMNTEAFFGQGTRLTVV.

This clonotype was seen at least ten times. CDR3 in amino acids: CATSPGTGHYNEQFF. The CDR3 DNA reads TGTGCCACCAGTCCCGGGACAGGGCACTACAATGAGCAGTTCTTC. The chain joins TRBV24-1 to TRBJ2-1; the match to TRBD1 covers 9 bases. This CDR3 comprises 15 residues. The germline CDR1 and CDR2 sequences are KGHDR and SFDVKD. The ends lost 6 bases at V and 3 bases at J; junction bases unmatched: 5.

This clonotype was observed a handful of times. This rearrangement joins TRBV29-1 to TRBJ1-2; a possible D gene is TRBD1 (5 bases). The CDR3 runs to 12 residues. From germline, CDR1 is SQVTM and CDR2 ANQGSEA. Trimming cost V 7 bases and J 2 bases, with 11 bases left between them. The CDR3 here is CSDLGTNYGYTF. For the CDR3, the DNA is TGCAGCGACTTAGGGACCAACTATGGCTACACCTTC.

This clonotype appeared a few times. This rearrangement joins TRBV6-1 to TRBJ2-7, with D perhaps given as TRBD1 or TRBD2 (6 bases each). V was cut by 6 bases and J by 2 bases, with 17 bases left in between. This CDR3 comprises 15 residues. Germline V lookup: CDR1 MNHNS, CDR2 SASEGT. The CDR3 coding sequence is TGTGCCAGCAGCCCCAGGGGCGGGAACGCCTACGAGCAGTACTTC. Residues: CASSPRGGNAYEQYF.

This clonotype has more than one count but fewer than ten. The V gene is TRBV5-1, the J gene TRBJ2-5, with D perhaps TRBD1 or TRBD2 (5 bases each). Per germline, CDR1 SGHRS and CDR2 YFSETQ. The CDR3 contains 15 residues. V lost 4 bases, J lost 6 bases, and 19 bases lay in between. For the CDR3, the DNA is TGCGCCAGCAGCCGGGAACAGGCCACGCAAAAGACCCAGTACTTC. Protein product: CASSREQATQKTQYF.

The table lists this clonotype with many counts. The chain carries TRBV12-3 or TRBV12-4 and TRBJ2-7; D may be TRBD2 (6 bases). The CDR3 is made up of 12 amino acids. V was pared by 8 bases and J by 3 bases, with 11 bases between. The CDR3 region has the DNA TGTGCCAGCGTGGGGCGGGACTACGAGCAGTACTTC. Protein: CASVGRDYEQYF.

This clonotype was observed many times. The DNA is left out, because the CDR3 cannot be placed on it with certainty; the CDR3 is given as TCRdb lists it. The J gene is TRBJ1-3, the V gene TRBV6-5; the table's D call, TRBD1, was not checked against the DNA. Germline CDR1 MNHEY, CDR2 SVGAGI. The CDR3 contains 16 residues when both ends are counted. CDR3 in amino acids: CASSFGPGGTGNTIYF.

This clonotype came up a few times. This rearrangement joins TRBV5-1 to TRBJ1-5; TRBD1 matches 9 bases. J lost 6 bases, V lost 2 bases, and 6 bases had no gene match. Germline V gene data show CDR1 as SGHRS and CDR2 as YFSETQ. The CDR3 totals 15 residues. CDR3 amino acids: CASSLQGAETQPQHF. CDR3 in DNA: TGCGCCAGCAGCTTACAGGGGGCAGAGACTCAGCCCCAGCATTTT. The variable domain in full, with the rest retrieved from reference TRBV5-1 and TRBJ1-5, is KAGVTQTPRYLIKTRGQQVTLSCSPISGHRSVSWYQQTPGQGLQFLFEYFSETQRNKGNFPGRFSGRQFSNSRSEMNVSTLELGDSALYLCASSLQGAETQPQHFGDGTRLSIL.

This chain joins TRBV6-2 or TRBV6-3 and TRBJ1-1; D may be TRBD1 (5 bases). Germline-derived CDR1 and CDR2 are MNHEY and SVGEGT. V dropped 5 bases and J dropped 1 base, with 17 bases sitting between them. The CDR3 length is 16 residues. The CDR3 DNA reads as TGTGCCAGCAGTAAGCGAACCGGGACGGCGAACACTGAAGCTTTCTTT. Protein sequence: CASSKRTGTANTEAFF.

The sample holds a few counts of this clonotype. The chain has TRBV29-1 and TRBJ2-1; TRBD2 matches at 9 bases. Germline V gene sequence: CDR1 SQVTM, CDR2 ANQGSEA. The V and J ends lost 4 bases and 5 bases, in that order; junction bases with no gene match: 3. The CDR3 runs to 13 residues. CDR3 loop: CSVAAGGNNEQFF. The DNA for the CDR3 is TGCAGCGTTGCTGCGGGAGGGAACAATGAGCAGTTCTTC.

Remarks on this clonotype: The junction differs from germline at one of its ends, possibly a read error. The rearrangement uses TRBV5-8 and TRBJ1-1; weak D call: TRBD1 (5 bases). Germline V lookup: CDR1 SGHTS, CDR2 YDEGEE. The CDR3 is made up of 13 amino acids. CDR3 nucleotide sequence: TGTGCCAGGAGCTTGGGCAGGGTTACTGAAGCTTTCTTT. It translates to CARSLGRVTEAFF.

The CDR3 sequence: CAISETSRVTGAGANVLTF. CDR3 sequence (DNA): TGTGCCATCAGTGAGACCTCCCGGGTTACAGGGGCTGGGGCCAACGTCCTGACTTTC. The rearrangement links TRBV10-3 to TRBJ2-6; 7 bases fit TRBD1. Germline loops: CDR1 ENHRY, CDR2 SYGVKD. This CDR3 comprises 19 residues. V trimming: 2 bases; J trimming: 2 bases; junction bases outside the gene matches: 12.

The V gene is TRBV4-2, the J gene TRBJ2-4; 10 bases are a match to TRBD1. Germline lookup yields CDR1 LGHNA and CDR2 YNFKEQ. V lost 7 bases to trimming and J lost 1 base; unmatched junction nucleotides: 7. The CDR3 is 16 residues long. The CDR3 loop is CASIPRTGGAKNIQYF. CDR3 DNA sequence: TGTGCCAGCATCCCCCGGACAGGGGGTGCCAAAAACATTCAGTACTTC.

This clonotype was seen only a few times. The rearrangement links TRBV5-4 to TRBJ2-7; weak D call: TRBD2 (5 bases). Trimming pared 4 bases from V and 0 bases from J, leaving 14 bases between. The CDR3 runs to 15 residues. The germline CDR1 and CDR2 sequences are SGHNT and YYREEE (reference sequence). This CDR3 reads CASSRGGDNSYEQYF. As DNA, the CDR3 is TGTGCCAGCAGCCGCGGAGGTGACAACTCCTACGAGCAGTACTTC.

The chain joins TRBV20-1 to TRBJ1-1, with D unresolved. The germline gives CDR1 DFQATT, CDR2 SNEGSKA (reference sequence). Trimming took 3 bases from V and 0 from J, leaving 8 bases between them. CDR3 length equals 13 residues. CDR3 loop: CSASQQLNTEAFF. The CDR3 DNA is TGCAGTGCTAGCCAACAACTGAACACTGAAGCTTTCTTT.

This chain uses TRBV7-6 with TRBJ2-7, with 7 bases aligning to TRBD1. The CDR3 is 14 amino acids. The V and J ends lost 3 bases and 6 bases, in that order; junction bases with no gene match: 8. In germline, CDR1 is SGHVS, CDR2 FNYEAQ. The CDR3 nucleotides read TGTGCCAGCAGCTTGACAGGGCAAACGGGCGAGCAGTACTTC. Translated: CASSLTGQTGEQYF.

This clonotype was counted ten times or more. The gene calls are TRBV9 and TRBJ2-2; tentatively, D is TRBD1 (6 bases). This CDR3 contains 15 residues. Trimming left V 4 bases short and J 1 base short, with 11 bases between. Germline V gene sequence: CDR1 SGDLS, CDR2 YYNGEE. The CDR3 region has the DNA TGTGCCAGCAGCCTACAGGGTCGGAACACCGGGGAGCTGTTTTTT. Translated, it gives CASSLQGRNTGELFF. The full variable domain, completed using reference TRBV9 and TRBJ2-2, is DSGVTQTPKHLITATGQRVTLRCSPRSGDLSVYWYQQSLDQGLQFLIQYYNGEERAKGNILERFSAQQFPDLHSELNLSSLELGDSALYFCASSLQGRNTGELFFGEGSRLTVL.

This clonotype appeared a few times. The chain uses TRBV6-5 and TRBJ2-3; 8 bases map to TRBD1. CDR3 length equals 19 residues. The ends lost 4 bases at V and 0 bases at J; junction bases unmatched: 15. Germline lookup yields CDR1 MNHEY and CDR2 SVGAGI. CDR3 sequence (DNA): TGTGCCAGCAGTTTTACCGGGACAGGCGGTTCCGCTAGCACAGATACGCAGTATTTT. The encoded protein is CASSFTGTGGSASTDTQYF.

This chain links TRBV6-6 with TRBJ1-1; no clear D gene. The CDR3 contains 13 residues. V was trimmed by 4 bases and J by 1 base, leaving 7 bases between them. Germline CDR1 is MNHNY and CDR2 is SVGAGI (reference sequence). The CDR3 DNA follows: TGTGCCAGCAGTTCCTACCAGAACACTGAAGCTTTCTTT. This encodes CASSSYQNTEAFF.